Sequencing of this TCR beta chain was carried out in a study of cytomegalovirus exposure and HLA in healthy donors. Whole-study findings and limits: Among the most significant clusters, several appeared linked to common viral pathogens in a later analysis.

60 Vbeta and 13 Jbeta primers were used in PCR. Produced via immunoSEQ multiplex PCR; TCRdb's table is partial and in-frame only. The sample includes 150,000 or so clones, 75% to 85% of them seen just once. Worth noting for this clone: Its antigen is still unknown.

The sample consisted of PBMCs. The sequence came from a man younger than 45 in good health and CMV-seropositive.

The CDR3, as DNA: TGTGCCAGCACGTATCGCTGGGGGGACTATGGCTACACCTTC. Encoded protein: CASTYRWGDYGYTF. The chain has TRBV6-5 and TRBJ1-2; possibly TRBD1 for D (5 bases). Trimming removed 7 bases at V and 3 bases at J, with 15 bases between. The V gene's germline CDR1 is MNHEY and CDR2 SVGAGI. This CDR3 is built from 14 residues.